The T cell receptor (beta chain) described here comes from a study of post-analysis software for immune sequencing data. For the study at large: Clinical courses comprised relapsing-remitting, secondary progressive and progressive-relapsing multiple sclerosis. Findings and limits, study-wide: Comparison of patients with controls showed about 5 TRBV segments more frequent in patients, TRBV5-6, TRBV5-1 and TRBV20-1 among them. Under the F measure, samples that were prepared in one batch clustered strongly together. The study found significantly lower normalized Chao1 diversity in multiple sclerosis patients than in controls.

Germline V gene data show CDR1 as DFQATT and CDR2 as SNEGSKA (reference sequence). CDR3 length: 15 amino acids. The junction had 14 bases not matched to a gene; V was cut back by 6 bases and J by 7 bases. This clonotype was found many times. Its antigen is currently unknown. TCR beta cDNA libraries had unique molecular identifiers. Roughly 0.5 million cDNA molecules were obtained from roughly 1 to 10 million T cells. Each CDR3 protein gets one entry after TCRdb re-called the PCR reads with MiXCR. Of under 200,000 distinct CDR3 sequences listed, 25% to 35% are singletons. This rearrangement joins TRBV20-1 to TRBJ1-2; 10 nucleotides align to TRBD1. Material for sequencing was blood. This clonotype was sampled from a girl under 18 with multiple sclerosis. CDR3 DNA sequence: TGCAGTGCAACAACGACAGGGGGCGAAAAAGGTGGCTACACCTTC. Translated, it gives CSATTTGGEKGGYTF.